Following are 13 T cell receptor beta chains from one sample sequenced in a study of T cells in Graves' hyperthyroidism and ophthalmopathy. TCR beta CDR3 sequences were amplified from RNA transcripts. Initially, a first-round RT-PCR of the TCR CDR3 employed the HTBI primer set. A single record per CDR3 protein comes from TCRdb applying MiXCR to the multiplex PCR reads. Here the sample spans fewer than 450,000 distinct CDR3 sequences, 13% to 15% being singletons. Specimen: blood. The receptors were sampled from a woman in her sixties or seventies with Graves' ophthalmopathy.

This clonotype was seen a few times. The chain uses TRBV7-2 and TRBJ2-2, with D possibly being TRBD2 (6 bases). Trimming removed 2 bases from V and 7 bases from J, with 11 bases in between. The CDR3 totals 14 residues. CDR1 and CDR2 (germline): SGHTA, FQGNSA. CDR3 nucleotides: TGTGCCAGCAGCTTACCCCTCGGGAGCGGGGAGCTGTTTTTT. Residues: CASSLPLGSGELFF. The full variable domain, completed using reference TRBV7-2 and TRBJ2-2, is GAGVSQSPSNKVTEKGKDVELRCDPISGHTALYWYRQSLGQGLEFLIYFQGNSAPDKSGLPSDRFSAERTGGSVSTLTIQRTQQEDSAVYLCASSLPLGSGELFFGEGSRLTVL.

This clonotype was picked up a small number of times. DNA for the CDR3: TGTGCCAGCAGTTCGGGGGCCCGGCCCTACGAGCAGTACTTC. Protein sequence: CASSSGARPYEQYF. The rearrangement uses TRBV7-2 and TRBJ2-7; either TRBD1 or TRBD2 may fit D (6 bases each). CDR3 size: 14 residues. Germline CDR1 SGHTA, CDR2 FQGNSA. V dropped 6 bases and J dropped 2 bases, with 14 bases sitting between them.

The table lists this clonotype with a few counts. The chain's CDR3 is CASSRSEAGNTIYF. The CDR3 nucleotides are TGTGCCAGCAGCCGGAGTGAGGCTGGAAACACCATATATTTT. The chain recombines TRBV3-1 with TRBJ1-3; D gene unclear. The CDR3 loop spans 14 amino acids. Germline V gene lookup returns CDR1 LGHDT and CDR2 YNNKEL (reference sequence). Trimming took 4 bases from V and 2 from J, leaving 9 bases between them.

This clonotype was counted many times. The chain recombines TRBV12-3 or TRBV12-4 with TRBJ2-7, with 14 bases identical to TRBD2. V gave up 8 bases and J gave up 4 bases; unmatched junction bases: 13. The CDR3 length is 17 residues. The CDR3 sequence: CASGLGLAGGWPYEQYF. The CDR3 DNA reads as TGTGCCAGCGGACTTGGACTAGCGGGAGGATGGCCTTACGAGCAGTACTTC.

This clonotype was recorded at least ten times. J is TRBJ2-2 and V is TRBV7-2; D ambiguous. The germline gives CDR1 SGHTA, CDR2 FQGNSA. The CDR3 runs 14 residues. Trimming cost V 2 bases and J 4 bases, with 8 bases left between them. The DNA for the CDR3 is TGTGCCAGCAGCTTATTAGAAATCACCGGGGAGCTGTTTTTT. Amino acids: CASSLLEITGELFF.

This clonotype was seen just once. The genes are TRBV29-1 and TRBJ2-1; D unclear. The V gene's germline CDR1 is SQVTM and CDR2 ANQGSEA. The ends were cut back, 4 bases at V and 9 bases at J, with 10 bases in the middle. The CDR3 runs 11 residues. The CDR3 reads CSVGNVGEQFF. The CDR3 nucleotides read TGCAGCGTTGGAAATGTCGGTGAGCAGTTCTTC.

This clonotype appeared many times. The chain carries TRBV7-3 and TRBJ1-1; D is possibly TRBD1 (5 bases). The CDR3 is 15 amino acids. The V gene's germline CDR1 is SGHTA and CDR2 FQGTGA. Deletions cut 5 bases from V and 0 bases from J, with 13 bases between. DNA for the CDR3: TGTGCCAGCAGCCTAGCCGGGACGGTGAACACTGAAGCTTTCTTT. Translation gives CASSLAGTVNTEAFF.

This clonotype has ten or more counts. The chain carries TRBV6-1 and TRBJ2-7; TRBD2 aligns across 15 bases. Germline trimming cut 5 bases from V and 0 bases from J; bases unmatched to any gene: 14. Germline V gene sequence: CDR1 MNHNS, CDR2 SASEGT. This CDR3 is built from 20 residues. The CDR3 here is CASSSFRPGTSGRSSYEQYF. As DNA, the CDR3 is TGTGCCAGCAGTTCCTTCAGGCCCGGGACTAGCGGGAGGAGCTCCTACGAGCAGTACTTC.

This clonotype was detected many times. The chain joins TRBV5-1 to TRBJ2-7; tentatively, D is TRBD2 (5 bases). V was pared by 0 bases and J by 7 bases, with 8 bases between. Germline-derived CDR1 and CDR2 are SGHRS and YFSETQ. This CDR3 is built from 12 residues. CDR3 in DNA: TGCGCCAGCAGCTTGGGGAGCGGAGAGCAGTACTTC. The encoded protein is CASSLGSGEQYF.

This chain connects TRBV2 to TRBJ1-6; TRBD1 matches 8 bases. The junction had 11 bases not matched to a gene; V was cut back by 6 bases and J by 7 bases. The CDR3 contains 16 residues. Germline CDR1 SNHLY, CDR2 FYNNEI. CDR3 amino acids: CASSDRQGNRNSPLHF. The CDR3 DNA is TGTGCCAGCAGCGACCGACAGGGGAATCGCAATTCACCCCTCCACTTT. Variable domain in full (rest from reference TRBV2 and TRBJ1-6): EPEVTQTPSHQVTQMGQEVILRCVPISNHLYFYWYRQILGQKVEFLVSFYNNEISEKSEIFDDQFSVERPDGSNFTLKIRSTKLEDSAMYFCASSDRQGNRNSPLHFGNGTRLTVT.

In its sample, this clonotype was seen many times. The V gene is TRBV2, the J gene TRBJ1-1, with 7 positions matching TRBD1. The CDR3 consists of 14 residues. Germline loops: CDR1 SNHLY, CDR2 FYNNEI. Germline trimming cut 4 bases from V and 4 bases from J; bases unmatched to any gene: 6. CDR3: CASSGNRGGTEAFF. CDR3 sequence (DNA): TGTGCCAGCAGTGGAAACAGGGGTGGCACTGAAGCTTTCTTT.

The V call is TRBV18, the J call TRBJ1-1; D is unresolved. Deletions cut 3 bases from V and 1 base from J, with 12 bases between. Germline CDR1 KGHSH, CDR2 LQKENI. This CDR3 region has 15 residues. For the CDR3, the DNA is TGTGCCAGCTCACCGACTAGCGGGCCGAACACTGAAGCTTTCTTT. Protein product: CASSPTSGPNTEAFF.

This clonotype was observed a handful of times. CDR3 loop: CASSLEAGYEQYF. CDR3 coding DNA: TGTGCCAGCAGCTTGGAGGCCGGGTACGAGCAGTACTTC. The chain is built from TRBV11-3 and TRBJ2-7; D might be TRBD2 (5 bases). Germline V gene sequence: CDR1 SGHNT, CDR2 YENEEA. Trimming shortened V by 3 bases and J by 4 bases, and 10 bases separated the two germline ends. The CDR3 covers 13 residues.